Sequencing of this TCR beta chain was carried out in a study of regulatory T cells in long-lasting Graves disease. Findings and limits, study-wide: No thyroid tissue was studied; the work used peripheral blood only.

Regarding time point: newly diagnosed GD, antithyroid drugs for less than 3 months. The TCR library was prepared using RNA isolated from PBMCs. V was pared by 7 bases and J by 0 bases, with 15 bases between. The length of the CDR3 is 16 residues. This clonotype was counted many times. Its antigen is unknown. According to the study, TCR beta libraries were built with iRepertoire HTBI primers and CDR3-region Arm-PCR. One entry per CDR3 protein results from TCRdb running MiXCR on the multiplex PCR reads. This table holds over 300,000 distinct CDR3 sequences, roughly 16% found once. This clonotype was sampled from a female donor with Graves disease. This chain links TRBV12-3 or TRBV12-4 with TRBJ2-2; the D is unclear. Sequencing used peripheral blood mononuclear cells (PBMCs), obtained at new diagnosis, from a patient treated with antithyroid drugs. In DNA form, the CDR3 reads TGTGCCAGCACCCACGTTTCCTGGACGAACACCGGGGAGCTGTTTTTT. Amino acids: CASTHVSWTNTGELFF.